This TCR beta chain came from a study of cytomegalovirus exposure and HLA in healthy donors. V was clipped by 1 base and J by 7 bases, with 14 bases between them. The germline V gene has CDR1 MNHNY and CDR2 SVGAGI (reference sequence). The CDR3 has 16 residues. Study-level findings and limits: A later analysis showed that HLA-associated TCR beta chains had undergone more clonal expansion than equally common others. Per published accounts, TCR beta sequences correctly predicted the HLA-A and HLA-B alleles of most subjects. Roughly even sequencing depth across donors was the assumption behind the presence/absence analyses.

This clone showed up just a few times. Antigen unknown. PCR primers comprised 60 Vbeta and 13 Jbeta primers. Measured with immunoSEQ multiplex PCR; TCRdb has only the in-frame clones, and not every one. Of 110,000 to 150,000 clones listed, about four fifths are singletons. The chain uses TRBV6-6 and TRBJ1-6, with a tentative D call TRBD1 (5 bases). The sequence came from a woman in her forties in good health and CMV-seropositive. Sequenced material: PBMCs. CDR3 amino acids: CASSYFGRVENSPLHF. The CDR3 DNA sequence: TGTGCCAGCAGTTACTTTGGCAGGGTGGAAAATTCACCCCTCCACTTT.